This T cell receptor (beta chain) was recorded in a study of T cell repertoires and HLA-DP antigens. As for this clone: What it binds is unknown.

TCRdb's table, derived via immunoSEQ multiplex PCR, lists solely in-frame clones and lacks some. Of more than 90,000 clones in the sample, roughly 92% were seen once. In germline, CDR1 is SGHVS, CDR2 FQNEAQ. This CDR3 comprises 19 residues. V dropped 5 bases and J dropped 0 bases, with 20 bases sitting between them. The TCR was taken from a woman aged 18-35 years in good health and CMV-seronegative. Specimen: CD4+ T cells from PBMCs. The chain couples TRBV7-8 to TRBJ2-6; tentatively, D is TRBD1 (6 bases). For the CDR3, the DNA is TGTGCCAGCAGCCTCCTAACCGGGACAAGAAGCTCTGGGGCCAACGTCCTGACTTTC. This gives the protein CASSLLTGTRSSGANVLTF.